This TCR beta chain was observed in a study of response to subunit inactivated influenza vaccine. TCRdb reanalysed the RT-PCR reads using MiXCR and keeps one entry per CDR3 protein. The data contain more than 700,000 distinct CDR3 sequences, 21% of them singletons. With regard to this clonotype: Its antigen remains unidentified.

The study, taken as a whole, reports: The authors put forward the suggestion that each seasonal influenza vaccination may bring in only a limited number of new T cells.

This TCR came from a man aged 45 to 65 who received an inactivated influenza vaccine. Sequencing was performed on PBMCs from blood, taken 5 to 6 days after vaccination.

CDR3 sequence: CASSPESGFYGYTF. CDR3 sequence (DNA): TGTGCCAGCAGTCCCGAGTCAGGGTTCTATGGCTACACCTTC. The chain carries TRBV6-1 and TRBJ1-2; tentative D call: TRBD1 (5 bases). Germline V gene lookup returns CDR1 MNHNS and CDR2 SASEGT. The CDR3 is 14 residues long. V lost 5 bases, J lost 4 bases, and 14 bases lay in between.